The 9 T cell receptor beta chains reported below all come from one sample, sequenced in a study of early T cells in non-severe SARS-CoV-2 infection. TCRdb re-analysed the 5' RACE reads in MiXCR, keeping a single row per CDR3 protein. The top ten hold approximately 15% of the sample, which has about 64,000 distinct CDR3 sequences, around 20% seen once. The material sequenced was whole blood, taken at baseline. These receptors were obtained from an adult who was a healthcare worker with PCR-confirmed SARS-CoV-2 infection or an uninfected control (not recorded which).

V usage is TRBV19 and J usage is TRBJ1-5; D unclear. CDR1 is LNHDA and CDR2 is SQIVND in the germline V gene (reference sequence). Between the trimmed V and J ends, which lost 5 bases and 3 bases, there was a span of 11 bases. The CDR3 consists of 14 residues. This CDR3 is CASSADRDNQPQHF. The CDR3 DNA follows: TGTGCCAGTAGTGCCGACCGGGACAATCAGCCCCAGCATTTT. The full variable domain, rest sourced from reference TRBV19 and TRBJ1-5, is DGGITQSPKYLFRKEGQNVTLSCEQNLNHDAMYWYRQDPGQGLRLIYYSQIVNDFQKGDIAEGYSVSREKKESFPLTVTSAQKNPTAFYLCASSADRDNQPQHFGDGTRLSIL.

The J gene is TRBJ2-7, the V gene TRBV4-1; 9 nucleotides agree with TRBD2. The CDR3 totals 16 residues. In germline, CDR1 is MGHRA, CDR2 YSYEKL. Trimming took 0 bases from V and 2 from J; bases not matched to a gene: 5. CDR3 coding DNA: TGCGCCAGCAGCCAAGATCCAGCGGGGGGTACCTACGAGCAGTACTTC. Translating gives CASSQDPAGGTYEQYF.

There are many counts of this clonotype. In nucleotides, the CDR3 is TGCGCCAGCAGCCTGGACAGTAATAATGAAAAACTGTTTTTT. This gives the protein CASSLDSNNEKLFF. This rearrangement joins TRBV5-1 to TRBJ1-4; D is possibly TRBD1 (6 bases). Per the germline V gene, CDR1 is SGHRS and CDR2 is YFSETQ. The CDR3 is 14 residues long. V was shortened by 4 bases and J by 4 bases, with 11 bases between the two germline ends.

The chain combines TRBV5-1 with TRBJ1-5, with D perhaps matching TRBD1 (5 bases). From germline, CDR1 is SGHRS and CDR2 YFSETQ. CDR3 length: 13 amino acids. Trimming removed 4 bases from V and 4 bases from J, with 9 bases in between. Here the CDR3 reads CASSVEGNQPQHF. The CDR3 bases are TGCGCCAGCAGCGTGGAGGGGAATCAGCCCCAGCATTTT.

This clonotype was counted between two and nine times. The V call is TRBV12-3 or TRBV12-4, the J call TRBJ1-2; TRBD1 matches 7 bases. V lost 6 bases and J lost 3; bases outside the gene matches: 4. CDR3 length equals 13 residues. CDR3 sequence reads: CASRTGDDYGYTF. The CDR3 coding sequence is TGTGCCAGCAGAACAGGGGACGACTATGGCTACACCTTC.

V gene TRBV30 combines with J gene TRBJ2-5; unclear D gene. With 2 bases removed from V and 3 bases from J, the gap between germline ends came to 4 bases. The germline CDR1 and CDR2 sequences are GTSNPN and SVGIG (reference sequence). The CDR3 consists of 11 residues. As DNA, the CDR3 is TGTGCCTGGAGTACGGAAGAGACCCAGTACTTC. It translates to CAWSTEETQYF.

The chain has TRBV20-1 and TRBJ2-1; 7 bases are a match to TRBD1. V lost 0 bases and J lost 7; bases outside the gene matches: 3. The CDR3 extends over 13 amino acids. Germline V gene sequence: CDR1 DFQATT, CDR2 SNEGSKA (reference sequence). CDR3 sequence (DNA): TGCAGTGCTAGAGATACAGGGGTAAATGAGCAGTTCTTC. Translating it yields CSARDTGVNEQFF.

The CDR3 loop is CASMLAGPTDTQYF. Written as DNA, the CDR3 is TGTGCCAGCATGCTAGCGGGGCCCACAGATACGCAGTATTTT. The rearrangement uses TRBV11-2 and TRBJ2-3; TRBD2 matches at 9 bases. The V segment lost 7 bases and the J segment 2 bases; nucleotides outside the gene matches: 4. The germline CDR1 and CDR2 sequences are SGHAT and FQNNGV. The CDR3 runs to 14 residues.

This clonotype has only a few counts. The chain carries TRBV9 and TRBJ1-2; D unclear. V lost 4 bases to trimming and J lost 5 bases, with 12 bases between them. Per the germline V gene, CDR1 is SGDLS and CDR2 is YYNGEE. The length of the CDR3 is 13 residues. DNA of the CDR3: TGTGCCAGCAGCTTCGACGGCAGTTATGGCTACACCTTC. This translates into CASSFDGSYGYTF.